These 26 T cell receptor beta chains were sequenced from one sample in a study of OX40 agonist ivuxolimab in advanced cancers. The repertoire was sequenced with immunoSEQ multiplex PCR; TCRdb's copy has only in-frame clones and lacks some. Of 99,000 or so clones detected, approximately 80% appear once; the ten largest clones hold 4.5% to 5.5%. The material was CD4+ or CD8+ T cells sorted from blood, obtained in a trial of the OX40 agonist ivuxolimab. These receptor sequences come from an adult with an advanced solid tumor such as melanoma, head and neck, liver or kidney cancer.

V usage is TRBV11-2 and J usage is TRBJ2-5; possibly TRBD2 for D (5 bases). This CDR3 region has 14 residues. The ends were cut back, 5 bases at V and 4 bases at J, with 14 bases in the middle. Germline V gene data show CDR1 as SGHAT and CDR2 as FQNNGV. The CDR3 region is CASSPLRGLETQYF. The CDR3 nucleotides are TGTGCCAGCAGCCCTTTAAGAGGGCTAGAGACCCAGTACTTC.

The V gene is TRBV9, the J gene TRBJ2-3; 11 nucleotides align to TRBD2. CDR1 and CDR2 (germline): SGDLS, YYNGEE. This CDR3 contains 17 residues. Trimming at V came to 2 bases and at J to 4 bases, leaving 9 bases not matched to a gene. The CDR3 DNA sequence: TGTGCCAGCAGCGTGAAGACTAGCGGGACAGTTTCAGATACGCAGTATTTT. This sequence encodes CASSVKTSGTVSDTQYF.

CDR3 sequence reads: CASTGQGLTDTQYF. Here the CDR3 DNA reads TGTGCCAGCACTGGACAGGGGTTGACAGATACGCAGTATTTT. The chain has TRBV27 and TRBJ2-3, with TRBD1 identical over 9 bases. Looked up from germline, CDR1 is MNHEY and CDR2 is SMNVEV (reference sequence). V shed 7 bases, J shed 3 bases, and the junction held 5 bases outside the gene matches. The CDR3 extends over 14 amino acids.

The chain joins TRBV12-5 to TRBJ2-7; D is uncertain. The CDR3 has 14 amino acids. V gave up 5 bases and J gave up 2 bases, with 13 bases separating them. Germline values: CDR1 LGHNT, CDR2 FRNRAP. The CDR3 DNA sequence: TGTGCTAGTGGTCCTTCAGAACAAGCCTACGAGCAGTACTTC. Its protein is CASGPSEQAYEQYF.

The chain couples TRBV6-1 to TRBJ2-3; 10 bases fit TRBD2. V shed 7 bases and J 0 bases; nucleotides not matched to a gene: 1. Germline V gene sequence: CDR1 MNHNS, CDR2 SASEGT. The CDR3 is made up of 14 amino acids. The CDR3 DNA follows: TGTGCCAGCAAACTAGCGGGAAGCACAGATACGCAGTATTTT. Translation gives CASKLAGSTDTQYF.

The chain carries TRBV5-1 and TRBJ1-1; TRBD1 might be the D (6 bases). The germline V gene has CDR1 SGHRS and CDR2 YFSETQ. The CDR3 sequence is 20 residues long. Trimming pared 0 bases from V and 5 bases from J, leaving 29 bases between. In DNA form, the CDR3 reads TGCGCCAGCAGCTTGGAAGCAGGGGAACGCTTGAGTCCGTTGGGGACTGAAGCTTTCTTT. This sequence encodes CASSLEAGERLSPLGTEAFF.

The rearrangement joins TRBV13 to TRBJ2-3; 11 nucleotides match TRBD2. The ends lost 0 bases at V and 5 bases at J; junction bases unmatched: 7. This CDR3 contains 17 residues. Germline loops: CDR1 PRHDT, CDR2 FYEKMQ (reference sequence). Written as DNA, the CDR3 is TGTGCCAGCAGCTTAGGCGGTAGCGGGGGGGATATAGATACGCAGTATTTT. Translating it yields CASSLGGSGGDIDTQYF.

The chain joins TRBV6-5 to TRBJ2-7, with TRBD1 matching over 8 bases. V shed 2 bases, J shed 6 bases, and the junction held 3 bases outside the gene matches. There are 13 residues in the CDR3. Germline lookup yields CDR1 MNHEY and CDR2 SVGAGI. The CDR3 is CASSYGQGSEQYF. The CDR3 DNA sequence: TGTGCCAGCAGTTACGGACAGGGAAGCGAGCAGTACTTC.

The chain combines TRBV28 with TRBJ2-7, with D possibly matching TRBD1 (5 bases). The CDR3 has 13 residues. Trimming pared 3 bases from V and 2 bases from J, leaving 8 bases between. CDR1 and CDR2 (germline): MDHEN, SYDVKM. In DNA form, the CDR3 reads TGTGCCAGCAGTTTGGTGGGGCCCTACGAGCAGTACTTC. Its protein product is CASSLVGPYEQYF.

This clone came up a few times. The CDR3 nucleotides are TGTGCCAGCAGTTACCGGGTCGGGCAGCCCCAGCATTTT. This codes for CASSYRVGQPQHF. The J gene is TRBJ1-5, the V gene TRBV6-5; D unclear. The V gene lost 2 bases and the J gene lost 7 bases, with 9 bases spanning the gap. CDR1 is MNHEY and CDR2 is SVGAGI in the germline V gene. The CDR3 consists of 13 residues.

The chain combines TRBV7-9 with TRBJ1-3; 8 bases are shared with TRBD1. The CDR3 loop spans 16 amino acids. After removal of 2 bases from V and 0 bases from J, the junction contained 3 bases not matched to a gene. Germline V gene sequence: CDR1 SEHNR, CDR2 FQNEAQ (reference sequence). CDR3 in amino acids: CASSLHGTGSGNTIYF. CDR3 DNA sequence: TGTGCCAGCAGCTTACACGGGACAGGCTCTGGAAACACCATATATTTT.

The count of this clone is one. The V and J genes are TRBV7-2 and TRBJ2-2; D call uncertain. The CDR3 length is 12 residues. V shed 1 base and J shed 6 bases, with 3 bases lying between them. Germline V gene lookup returns CDR1 SGHTA and CDR2 FQGNSA. CDR3 residues: CASSLGPGELFF. Here the CDR3 DNA reads TGTGCCAGCAGCTTAGGCCCCGGGGAGCTGTTTTTT.

V and J are TRBV15 and TRBJ2-7; 7 bases agree with TRBD1. The germline V gene has CDR1 LNHNV and CDR2 YYDKDF (reference sequence). Losses at the gene ends were 4 bases for V and 7 bases for J; bases not matched to a gene: 10. This CDR3 region has 14 residues. CDR3 region: CATSKHRGAEEQYF. CDR3 nucleotides: TGTGCCACCAGCAAACACAGGGGCGCAGAGGAGCAGTACTTC.

The chain combines TRBV5-4 with TRBJ2-7; tentatively, D is TRBD1 (6 bases). This CDR3 contains 13 residues. Germline loops: CDR1 SGHNT, CDR2 YYREEE (reference sequence). Deletions cut 7 bases from V and 7 bases from J, with 18 bases between. The CDR3 region is CASRGTGRGEQYF. The DNA for the CDR3 is TGTGCCAGCCGAGGAACAGGGCGTGGGGAGCAGTACTTC.

This chain joins TRBV2 and TRBJ2-3; maybe TRBD2 (5 bases). The CDR3 runs 16 residues. V lost 5 bases to trimming and J lost 5 bases, with 20 bases between them. Germline lookup yields CDR1 SNHLY and CDR2 FYNNEI. The CDR3 loop is CASSTTGWSEVDTQYF. CDR3 sequence (DNA): TGTGCCAGCAGTACTACGGGGTGGAGTGAGGTAGATACGCAGTATTTT. The full variable domain, completed using reference TRBV2 and TRBJ2-3, is EPEVTQTPSHQVTQMGQEVILRCVPISNHLYFYWYRQILGQKVEFLVSFYNNEISEKSEIFDDQFSVERPDGSNFTLKIRSTKLEDSAMYFCASSTTGWSEVDTQYFGPGTRLTVL.

This clone was counted a single time. A single base separates this from a much larger clone, so it may be a read error. This sample also contains other DNA sequences that code for the same CDR3. This chain joins TRBV4-1 and TRBJ2-3, with 8 nucleotides matching TRBD1. CDR3 length: 15 amino acids. Germline V gene lookup returns CDR1 MGHRA and CDR2 YSYEKL. Here the CDR3 DNA reads TGCGCCAGCAGCCAGGCCGACAGGGGCACGGATACGCAGTATTTT. This gives the protein CASSQADRGTDTQYF.

V usage is TRBV2 and J usage is TRBJ2-1; a weak D match, TRBD2 (5 bases). The CDR3 has 15 amino acids. Trimming shortened V by 2 bases and J by 4 bases, and 12 bases separated the two germline ends. Germline loops: CDR1 SNHLY, CDR2 FYNNEI. CDR3: CASSEYSGNYNEQFF. Written as DNA, the CDR3 is TGTGCCAGCAGTGAATACTCGGGAAATTACAATGAGCAGTTCTTC.

The J gene is TRBJ1-2, the V gene TRBV25-1; TRBD1 agrees at 11 bases. The CDR3 totals 14 residues. Germline assignment: CDR1 MGHDK and CDR2 SYGVNS. Germline trimming cut 3 bases from V and 6 bases from J; bases unmatched to any gene: 3. The CDR3 bases are TGTGCCAGCAGTGATGGACAGGGGGCGGATGGCTACACCTTC. It yields the protein CASSDGQGADGYTF.

V is TRBV30 and J is TRBJ1-6; TRBD1 agrees at 9 bases. Germline V lookup: CDR1 GTSNPN, CDR2 SVGIG (reference sequence). The CDR3 is 14 amino acids. With V trimmed by 1 base and J by 9 bases, 4 bases remained unmatched. CDR3 sequence: CAWSGGTGSSPLHF. The CDR3 DNA follows: TGTGCCTGGAGTGGCGGGACAGGGAGTTCACCCCTCCACTTT.

V usage is TRBV15 and J usage is TRBJ1-2, with D tentatively TRBD1 (6 bases). CDR1 is LNHNV, CDR2 YYDKDF, per germline (reference sequence). The CDR3 spans 18 residues. V lost 0 bases and J lost 5, with 22 bases in between. The CDR3 reads CATSRDLRTADVWYGYTF. The CDR3 DNA reads as TGTGCCACCAGCAGAGATTTAAGGACAGCAGATGTATGGTATGGCTACACCTTC.

The V call is TRBV10-1, the J call TRBJ2-7; 11 bases map to TRBD2. CDR1 WNHNN and CDR2 SYGVQD come from the germline V gene (reference sequence). The CDR3 extends over 16 amino acids. The V gene end was trimmed by 0 bases and the J gene end by 2 bases; junction bases not matched to a gene: 3. The chain's CDR3 is CASSESLLAGAYEQYF. The CDR3 region has the DNA TGCGCCAGCAGTGAGTCGTTACTAGCGGGAGCCTACGAGCAGTACTTC.

V and J are TRBV30 and TRBJ1-5; weak D call: TRBD1 (5 bases). The CDR3 runs to 12 residues. V dropped 8 bases and J dropped 6 bases, with 14 bases sitting between them. CDR1 and CDR2 from the germline V gene are GTSNPN and SVGIG (reference sequence). The CDR3 DNA sequence: TGTGCCATACAGGCGCGGGGTCAGCCCCAGCATTTT. Protein: CAIQARGQPQHF.

The chain links TRBV9 to TRBJ1-3; unclear D gene. The V gene's germline CDR1 is SGDLS and CDR2 YYNGEE. This CDR3 has 13 residues. Trimming took 5 bases from V and 6 from J, leaving 12 bases between them. This CDR3 is CASSYSGENTIYF. In DNA form, the CDR3 reads TGTGCCAGCAGTTACAGCGGAGAAAACACCATATATTTT.

The chain is built from TRBV27 and TRBJ2-1; D is ambiguous. Germline V gives CDR1 MNHEY, CDR2 SMNVEV (reference sequence). The ends were cut back, 3 bases at V and 9 bases at J, with 12 bases in the middle. The CDR3 extends over 13 amino acids. This CDR3 is CASSFLYGSEQFF. The CDR3 DNA reads as TGTGCCAGCAGTTTCTTATATGGAAGTGAGCAGTTCTTC.

V usage is TRBV5-1 and J usage is TRBJ2-1; the D is unclear. Trimming left V 6 bases short and J 0 bases short, with 7 bases between. CDR1 SGHRS and CDR2 YFSETQ come from the germline V gene. This CDR3 contains 13 residues. The CDR3 coding sequence is TGCGCCAGCAACGGGCCCTCCTACAATGAGCAGTTCTTC. Translated: CASNGPSYNEQFF.

This chain links TRBV18 with TRBJ1-1, with no clear D. This CDR3 is built from 14 residues. V was shortened by 4 bases and J by 4 bases, with 13 bases between the two germline ends. Per the germline V gene, CDR1 is KGHSH and CDR2 is LQKENI. CDR3 DNA: TGTGCCAGCTCACTATCTAATAGGATCACTGAAGCTTTCTTT. Its translation: CASSLSNRITEAFF.